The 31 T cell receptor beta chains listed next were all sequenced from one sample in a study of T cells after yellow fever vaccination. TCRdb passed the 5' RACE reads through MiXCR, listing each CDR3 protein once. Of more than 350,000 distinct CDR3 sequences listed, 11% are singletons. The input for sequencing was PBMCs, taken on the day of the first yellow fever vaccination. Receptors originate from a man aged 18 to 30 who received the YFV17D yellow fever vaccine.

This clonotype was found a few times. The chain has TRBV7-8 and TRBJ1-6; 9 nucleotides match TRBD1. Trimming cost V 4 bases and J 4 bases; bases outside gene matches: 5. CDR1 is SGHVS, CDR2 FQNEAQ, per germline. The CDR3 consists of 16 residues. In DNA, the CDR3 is TGTGCCAGCAGCTCTTTGGACAGGGGTTATAATTCACCCCTCCACTTT. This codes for CASSSLDRGYNSPLHF.

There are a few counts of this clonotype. The CDR3 loop is CASRPGQNNEQFF. CDR3 in DNA: TGTGCCAGCAGACCAGGACAGAACAATGAGCAGTTCTTC. The chain carries TRBV11-1 and TRBJ2-1; the D gene is possibly TRBD1 (6 bases). V lost 6 bases and J lost 5, with 11 bases in between. Per the germline V gene, CDR1 is SGHAT and CDR2 is FQDESV (reference sequence). This CDR3 region has 13 residues.

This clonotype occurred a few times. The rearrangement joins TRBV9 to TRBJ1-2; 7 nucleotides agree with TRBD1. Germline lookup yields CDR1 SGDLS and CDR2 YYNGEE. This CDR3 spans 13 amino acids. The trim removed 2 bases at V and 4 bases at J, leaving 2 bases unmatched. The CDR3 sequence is CASSVGTAYGYTF. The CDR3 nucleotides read TGTGCCAGCAGCGTCGGGACAGCCTATGGCTACACCTTC.

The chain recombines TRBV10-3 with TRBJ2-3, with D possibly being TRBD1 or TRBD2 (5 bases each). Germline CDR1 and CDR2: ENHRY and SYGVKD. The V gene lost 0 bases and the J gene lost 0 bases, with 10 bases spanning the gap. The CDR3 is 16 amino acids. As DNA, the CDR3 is TGTGCCATCAGTGAGTCAGCGGACACTAGCACAGATACGCAGTATTTT. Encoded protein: CAISESADTSTDTQYF.

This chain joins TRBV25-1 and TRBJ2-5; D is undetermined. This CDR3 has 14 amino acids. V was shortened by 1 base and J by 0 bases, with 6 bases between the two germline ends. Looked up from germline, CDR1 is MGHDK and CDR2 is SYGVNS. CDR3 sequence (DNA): TGTGCCAGCAGTGAATCAGCGTACCAAGAGACCCAGTACTTC. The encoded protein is CASSESAYQETQYF.

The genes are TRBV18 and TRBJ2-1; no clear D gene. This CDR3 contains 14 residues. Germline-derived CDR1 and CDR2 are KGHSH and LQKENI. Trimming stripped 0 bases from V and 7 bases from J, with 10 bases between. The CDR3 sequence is CASSPPPVSNEQFF. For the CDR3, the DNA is TGTGCCAGCTCACCACCGCCTGTTTCAAATGAGCAGTTCTTC.

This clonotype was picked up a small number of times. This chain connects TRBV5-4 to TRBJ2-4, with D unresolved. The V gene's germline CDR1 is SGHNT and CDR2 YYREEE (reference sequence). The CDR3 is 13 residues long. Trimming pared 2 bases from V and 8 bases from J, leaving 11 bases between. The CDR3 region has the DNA TGTGCCAGCAGCTTTCGCGCTGCGGACATTCAGTACTTC. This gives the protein CASSFRAADIQYF.

Here the CDR3 DNA reads TGCGCCAGCAGCCCCGGCCGTCCAGGGGAGGCAGATACGCAGTATTTT. It codes for CASSPGRPGEADTQYF. This chain joins TRBV4-3 and TRBJ2-3, with D possibly being TRBD1 or TRBD2 (6 bases each). The V end lost 4 bases, the J end lost 4 bases, and 18 bases lay between the germline ends. This CDR3 comprises 16 residues. Germline CDR1 LGHNA, CDR2 YSLEER.

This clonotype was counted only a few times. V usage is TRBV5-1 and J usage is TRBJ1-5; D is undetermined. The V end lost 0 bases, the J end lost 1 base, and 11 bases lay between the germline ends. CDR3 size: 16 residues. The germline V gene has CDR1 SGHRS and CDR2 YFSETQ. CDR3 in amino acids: CASSLGIATSNQPQHF. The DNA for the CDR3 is TGCGCCAGCAGCTTGGGAATAGCAACGAGCAATCAGCCCCAGCATTTT.

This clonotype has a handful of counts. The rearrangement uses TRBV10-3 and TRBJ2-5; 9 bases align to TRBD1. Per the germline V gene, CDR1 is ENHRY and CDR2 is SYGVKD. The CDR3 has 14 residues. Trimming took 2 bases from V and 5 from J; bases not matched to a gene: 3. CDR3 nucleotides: TGTGCCATCAGTGAGACAGGGGGCCTGGAGACCCAGTACTTC. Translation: CAISETGGLETQYF.

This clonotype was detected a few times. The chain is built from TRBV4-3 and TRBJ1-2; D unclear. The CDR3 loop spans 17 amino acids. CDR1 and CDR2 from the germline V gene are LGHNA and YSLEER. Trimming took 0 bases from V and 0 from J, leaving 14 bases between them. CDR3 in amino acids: CASSQDMPRKANYGYTF. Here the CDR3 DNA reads TGCGCCAGCAGCCAAGATATGCCACGAAAGGCTAACTATGGCTACACCTTC.

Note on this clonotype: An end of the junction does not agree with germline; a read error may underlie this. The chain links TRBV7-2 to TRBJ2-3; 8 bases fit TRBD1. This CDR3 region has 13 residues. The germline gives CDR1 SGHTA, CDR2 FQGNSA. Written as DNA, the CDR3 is TGTGCCAGCAGCTTACAGGGGGCAGATACGCCGTATTTT. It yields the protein CASSLQGADTPYF.

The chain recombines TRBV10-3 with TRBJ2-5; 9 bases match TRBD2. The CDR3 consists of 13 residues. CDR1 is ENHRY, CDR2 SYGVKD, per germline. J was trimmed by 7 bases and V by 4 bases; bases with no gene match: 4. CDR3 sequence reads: CAISVAGEGTQYF. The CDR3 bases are TGTGCCATCAGTGTAGCGGGGGAGGGGACCCAGTACTTC.

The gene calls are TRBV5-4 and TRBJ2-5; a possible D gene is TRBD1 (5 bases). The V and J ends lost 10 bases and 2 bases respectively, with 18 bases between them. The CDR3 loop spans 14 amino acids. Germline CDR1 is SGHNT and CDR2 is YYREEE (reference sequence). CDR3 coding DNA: TGTGCCGGACAAGGTGGGGCAGGGCAAGAGACCCAGTACTTC. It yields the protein CAGQGGAGQETQYF. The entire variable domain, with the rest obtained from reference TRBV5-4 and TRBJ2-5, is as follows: ETGVTQSPTHLIKTRGQQVTLRCSSQSGHNTVSWYQQALGQGPQFIFQYYREEENGRGNFPPRFSGLQFPNYSSELNVNALELDDSALYLCAGQGGAGQETQYFGPGTRLLVL.

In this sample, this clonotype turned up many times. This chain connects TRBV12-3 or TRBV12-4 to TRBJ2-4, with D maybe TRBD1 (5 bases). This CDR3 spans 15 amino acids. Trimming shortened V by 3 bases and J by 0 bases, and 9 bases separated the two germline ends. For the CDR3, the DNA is TGTGCCAGCAGTTTCGGCAGGGCAGCCAAAAACATTCAGTACTTC. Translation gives CASSFGRAAKNIQYF.

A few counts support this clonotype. CDR3 nucleotides: TGCGCCAGCAGCCGGCCCAATAATTCACCCCTCCACTTT. Protein sequence: CASSRPNNSPLHF. V gene TRBV5-1 combines with J gene TRBJ1-6; D unclear. The germline gives CDR1 SGHRS, CDR2 YFSETQ. This CDR3 has 13 amino acids. V was trimmed by 4 bases and J by 5 bases, leaving 7 bases between them.

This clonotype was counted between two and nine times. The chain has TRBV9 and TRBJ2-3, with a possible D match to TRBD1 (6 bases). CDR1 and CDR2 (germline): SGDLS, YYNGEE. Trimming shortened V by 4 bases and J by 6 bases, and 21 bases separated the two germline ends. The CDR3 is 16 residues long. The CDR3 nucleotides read TGTGCCAGCAGCCCGGGCGGTGGGGGCCCCCTGGATACGCAGTATTTT. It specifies CASSPGGGGPLDTQYF. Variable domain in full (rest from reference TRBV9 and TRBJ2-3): DSGVTQTPKHLITATGQRVTLRCSPRSGDLSVYWYQQSLDQGLQFLIQYYNGEERAKGNILERFSAQQFPDLHSELNLSSLELGDSALYFCASSPGGGGPLDTQYFGPGTRLTVL.

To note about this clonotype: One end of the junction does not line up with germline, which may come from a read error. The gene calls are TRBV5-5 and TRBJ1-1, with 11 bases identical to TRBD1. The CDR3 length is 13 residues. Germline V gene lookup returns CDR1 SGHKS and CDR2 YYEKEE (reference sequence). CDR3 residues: CASSSLGQGAIRF. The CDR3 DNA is TGTGCCAGCAGCTCACTCGGACAGGGGGCGATCCGGTTT.

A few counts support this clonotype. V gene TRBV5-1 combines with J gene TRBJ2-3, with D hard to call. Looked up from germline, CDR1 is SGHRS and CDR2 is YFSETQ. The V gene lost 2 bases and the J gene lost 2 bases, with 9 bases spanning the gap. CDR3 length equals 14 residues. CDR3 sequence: CASSFGLNTDTQYF. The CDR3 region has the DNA TGCGCCAGCAGCTTTGGGCTTAACACAGATACGCAGTATTTT.

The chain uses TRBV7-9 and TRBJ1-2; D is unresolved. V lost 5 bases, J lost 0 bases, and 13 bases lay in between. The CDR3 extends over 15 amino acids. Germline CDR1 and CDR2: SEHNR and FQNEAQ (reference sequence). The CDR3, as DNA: TGTGCCAGCAGCCTCAGGTCGAGAGCTAACTATGGCTACACCTTC. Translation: CASSLRSRANYGYTF.

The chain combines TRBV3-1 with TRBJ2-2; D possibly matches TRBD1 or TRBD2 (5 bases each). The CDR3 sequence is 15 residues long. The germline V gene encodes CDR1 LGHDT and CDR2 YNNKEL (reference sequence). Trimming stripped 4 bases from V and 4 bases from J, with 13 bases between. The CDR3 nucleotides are TGTGCCAGCAGCCCCATACGGGGCCCCACCGGGGAGCTGTTTTTT. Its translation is CASSPIRGPTGELFF.

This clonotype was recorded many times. The CDR3 loop reads CSAEAGASDTQYF. The CDR3, as DNA: TGCAGTGCTGAAGCGGGGGCCTCAGATACGCAGTATTTT. The gene calls are TRBV20-1 and TRBJ2-3; 8 bases align to TRBD2. Germline CDR1 reads DFQATT; CDR2 reads SNEGSKA (reference sequence). The V gene end was trimmed by 5 bases and the J gene end by 4 bases; junction bases not matched to a gene: 5. The length of the CDR3 is 13 residues.

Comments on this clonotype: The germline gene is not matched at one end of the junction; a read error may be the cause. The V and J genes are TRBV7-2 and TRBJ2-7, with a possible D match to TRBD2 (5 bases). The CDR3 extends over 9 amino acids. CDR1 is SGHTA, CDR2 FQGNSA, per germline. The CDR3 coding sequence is TGTGCCAGCGGGGAGACCGCGAACTTC. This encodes CASGETANF. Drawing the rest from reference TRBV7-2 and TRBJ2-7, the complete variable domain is GAGVSQSPSNKVTEKGKDVELRCDPISGHTALYWYRQSLGQGLEFLIYFQGNSAPDKSGLPSDRFSAERTGGSVSTLTIQRTQQEDSAVYLCASGETANFGPGTRLTVT.

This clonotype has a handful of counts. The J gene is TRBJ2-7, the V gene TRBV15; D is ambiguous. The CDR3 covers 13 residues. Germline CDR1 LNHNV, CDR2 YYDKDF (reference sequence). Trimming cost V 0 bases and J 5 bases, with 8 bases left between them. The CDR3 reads CATSRDNWHEQYV. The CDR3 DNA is TGTGCCACCAGCAGAGATAACTGGCACGAGCAGTACGTC.

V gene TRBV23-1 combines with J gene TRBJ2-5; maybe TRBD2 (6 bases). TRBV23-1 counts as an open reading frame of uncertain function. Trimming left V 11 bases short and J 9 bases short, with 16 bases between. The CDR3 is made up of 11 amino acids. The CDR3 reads CASRQRVAQYF. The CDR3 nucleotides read TGCGCCTCCAGGCAGCGGGTGGCCCAGTACTTC.

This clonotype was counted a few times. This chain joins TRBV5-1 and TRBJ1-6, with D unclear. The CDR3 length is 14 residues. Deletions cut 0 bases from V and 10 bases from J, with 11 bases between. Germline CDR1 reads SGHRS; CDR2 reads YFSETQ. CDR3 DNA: TGCGCCAGCAGCTTGGCAGGAAAGGGCTCACCCCTCCACTTT. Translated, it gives CASSLAGKGSPLHF.

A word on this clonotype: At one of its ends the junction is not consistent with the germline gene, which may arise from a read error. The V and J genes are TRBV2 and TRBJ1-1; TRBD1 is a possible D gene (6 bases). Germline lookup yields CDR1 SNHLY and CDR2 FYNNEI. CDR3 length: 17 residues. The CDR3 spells CARSPPGQSSLNTEAFF. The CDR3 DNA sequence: TGTGCCCGCAGTCCTCCCGGACAGTCGAGTTTGAACACTGAAGCTTTCTTT. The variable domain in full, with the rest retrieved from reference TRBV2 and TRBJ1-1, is EPEVTQTPSHQVTQMGQEVILRCVPISNHLYFYWYRQILGQKVEFLVSFYNNEISEKSEIFDDQFSVERPDGSNFTLKIRSTKLEDSAMYFCARSPPGQSSLNTEAFFGQGTRLTVV.

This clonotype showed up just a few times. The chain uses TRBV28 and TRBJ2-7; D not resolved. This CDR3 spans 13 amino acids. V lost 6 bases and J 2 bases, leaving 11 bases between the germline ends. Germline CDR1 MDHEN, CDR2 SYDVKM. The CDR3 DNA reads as TGTGCCAGCAGCTCCGACGCAACCTACGAGCAGTACGTC. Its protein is CASSSDATYEQYV.

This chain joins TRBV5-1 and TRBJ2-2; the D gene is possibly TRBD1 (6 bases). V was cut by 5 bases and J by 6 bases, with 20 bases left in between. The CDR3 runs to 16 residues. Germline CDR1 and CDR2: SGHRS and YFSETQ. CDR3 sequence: CASRDNRDMRSGELFF. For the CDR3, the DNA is TGCGCCAGCAGAGATAACCGGGACATGCGTTCCGGGGAGCTGTTTTTT.

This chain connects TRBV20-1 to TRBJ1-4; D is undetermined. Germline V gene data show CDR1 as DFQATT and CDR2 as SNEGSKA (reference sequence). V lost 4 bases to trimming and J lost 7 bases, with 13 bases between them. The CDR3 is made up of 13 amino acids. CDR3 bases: TGCAGTGCTATTGAGGCAGTGGGTGAAAAACTGTTTTTT. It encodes CSAIEAVGEKLFF.

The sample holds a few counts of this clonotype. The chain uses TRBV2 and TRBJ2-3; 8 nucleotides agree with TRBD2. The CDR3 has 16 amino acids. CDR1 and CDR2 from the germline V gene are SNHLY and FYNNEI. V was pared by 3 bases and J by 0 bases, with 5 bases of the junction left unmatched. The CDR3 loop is CASSEIAGSSTDTQYF. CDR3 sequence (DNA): TGTGCCAGCAGTGAGATAGCGGGGAGTAGCACAGATACGCAGTATTTT.